These 21 T cell receptor beta chains came from one sample sequenced in a study of spatial heterogeneity in lung cancer. TCRdb itself ran the 5' RACE reads through MiXCR, one entry per CDR3 protein. The repertoire holds about 1,700 distinct CDR3 sequences, with over 15% as singletons. The time point here: blood at routine non-recurrence follow-up after resection. The sample in question was PBMCs, obtained at follow-up. These receptors were obtained from a male donor with early-stage non-small cell lung cancer.

This clonotype came up many times. The gene calls are TRBV7-9 and TRBJ2-1, with D hard to call. Germline CDR1 SEHNR, CDR2 FQNEAQ (reference sequence). Trimming left V 3 bases short and J 7 bases short, with 13 bases between. This CDR3 is 14 amino acids long. The DNA of the CDR3 is TGTGCCAGCAGCTTGGGCGGAACCCAAAATGAGCAGTTCTTC. This gives the protein CASSLGGTQNEQFF.

V gene TRBV12-3 or TRBV12-4 combines with J gene TRBJ2-2; a possible D gene is TRBD2 (6 bases). Trimming cost V 5 bases and J 6 bases, with 16 bases left between them. CDR3 length: 15 residues. CDR3 sequence (DNA): TGTGCCAGCAGTACCCGCGGCAGGGAGGCCGGGGAGCTGTTTTTT. Translation gives CASSTRGREAGELFF.

The genes are TRBV6-2 or TRBV6-3 and TRBJ2-3; D uncertain. Trimming took off 2 bases at V and 2 bases at J, with 17 bases between the two ends. Germline V gives CDR1 MNHEY, CDR2 SVGEGT. The CDR3 is 17 amino acids. CDR3 in amino acids: CASSYLLVEGTTDTQYF. The CDR3 DNA sequence: TGTGCCAGCAGTTACCTCCTGGTAGAAGGTACCACAGATACGCAGTATTTT.

This clonotype qualifies as medium-sized. The gene calls are TRBV7-2 and TRBJ2-1, with D possibly matching TRBD1 (6 bases). The CDR3 is 15 residues long. The V gene lost 5 bases and the J gene lost 8 bases, with 19 bases spanning the gap. Looked up from germline, CDR1 is SGHTA and CDR2 is FQGNSA. The CDR3 is CASSRGTGYGDEQFF. CDR3 nucleotide sequence: TGTGCCAGCAGCAGGGGGACGGGCTACGGTGATGAGCAGTTCTTC.

This clonotype is medium-sized by share. The chain is built from TRBV29-1 and TRBJ2-7, with 9 bases that match TRBD1. The CDR3 is 13 amino acids. V was pared by 4 bases and J by 7 bases, with 8 bases of the junction left unmatched. Germline-derived CDR1 and CDR2 are SQVTM and ANQGSEA. The CDR3 DNA reads TGCAGCGTTGGGACCGGGACAGGGCATGAGCAGTACTTC. Translation: CSVGTGTGHEQYF.

In its sample, this clonotype ranks as medium-sized. V is TRBV20-1 and J is TRBJ2-1; TRBD2 matches 7 bases. The CDR3 is 14 residues long. Germline V CDR1 and CDR2: DFQATT, SNEGSKA (reference sequence). Trimming removed 6 bases from V and 6 bases from J; junction bases left unmatched: 11. CDR3 sequence: CSAAGLGRANEQFF. CDR3 DNA: TGCAGTGCCGCAGGACTGGGGAGGGCCAATGAGCAGTTCTTC.

This clonotype was counted a few times. The J gene is TRBJ2-3, the V gene TRBV12-3 or TRBV12-4; 7 nucleotides match TRBD2. This CDR3 comprises 15 residues. After removal of 7 bases from V and 2 bases from J, the junction contained 9 bases not matched to a gene. CDR3 in DNA: TGTGCCAGCACCCTAGGGACTACCTTCACAGATACGCAGTATTTT. Amino acid sequence: CASTLGTTFTDTQYF.

In its sample, this clonotype was seen many times. The chain joins TRBV4-2 to TRBJ2-7, with 9 bases aligning to TRBD1. With 3 bases clipped from V and 2 bases from J, the junction kept 11 bases outside the gene matches. The V gene's germline CDR1 is LGHNA and CDR2 YNFKEQ. The CDR3 contains 17 residues. The CDR3 loop reads CASSQDPGDRDPYEQYF. The CDR3 DNA sequence: TGTGCCAGCAGCCAGGATCCGGGGGACAGGGATCCCTACGAGCAGTACTTC.

This chain links TRBV15 with TRBJ2-2; D possibly corresponds to TRBD1 (6 bases). CDR3 size: 15 residues. V lost 1 base to trimming and J lost 9 bases, with 15 bases between them. Germline CDR1 reads LNHNV; CDR2 reads YYDKDF (reference sequence). CDR3 DNA sequence: TGTGCCACCAGCAGAGCTCCCGGTGGGGGCTGGGAGCTGTTTTTT. This sequence encodes CATSRAPGGGWELFF.

By share of the sample, this clonotype is medium-sized. This chain joins TRBV2 and TRBJ2-1; D possibly corresponds to TRBD1 (6 bases). CDR1 and CDR2 (germline): SNHLY, FYNNEI. Trimming shortened V by 3 bases and J by 0 bases, and 9 bases separated the two germline ends. The CDR3 runs to 15 residues. CDR3 region: CASSEDRSSYNEQFF. The CDR3, as DNA: TGTGCCAGCAGTGAGGACAGAAGCTCCTACAATGAGCAGTTCTTC.

This clonotype was picked up many times. The chain recombines TRBV19 with TRBJ1-5, with TRBD1 identical over 7 bases. The ends lost 6 bases at V and 6 bases at J; junction bases unmatched: 8. The CDR3 length is 14 residues. Germline V gives CDR1 LNHDA, CDR2 SQIVND (reference sequence). The CDR3 sequence: CASSLGGGPQPQHF. CDR3 nucleotide sequence: TGTGCCAGTAGCCTGGGAGGGGGCCCTCAGCCCCAGCATTTT. Full variable domain (outside the CDR3, taken from reference TRBV19 and TRBJ1-5): DGGITQSPKYLFRKEGQNVTLSCEQNLNHDAMYWYRQDPGQGLRLIYYSQIVNDFQKGDIAEGYSVSREKKESFPLTVTSAQKNPTAFYLCASSLGGGPQPQHFGDGTRLSIL.

This clonotype is categorized as large. This chain links TRBV2 with TRBJ2-5; TRBD1 might be the D (5 bases). The germline CDR1 and CDR2 sequences are SNHLY and FYNNEI. The ends were cut back, 3 bases at V and 1 base at J, with 15 bases in the middle. The CDR3 spans 16 residues. The CDR3 is CASSEGQGVGQETQYF. The CDR3 coding sequence is TGTGCCAGCAGTGAGGGCCAAGGGGTAGGCCAAGAGACCCAGTACTTC.

This clonotype was seen a handful of times. The chain recombines TRBV6-1 with TRBJ1-6; D call uncertain. The CDR3 runs 15 residues. Trimming stripped 6 bases from V and 12 bases from J, with 21 bases between. In germline, CDR1 is MNHNS, CDR2 SASEGT. The chain's CDR3 is CASSLKHPRTGPLHF. The DNA of the CDR3 is TGTGCCAGCAGCCTCAAACATCCGAGGACTGGACCCCTCCACTTT.

In its sample, this clonotype ranks as medium-sized (0.01 to 0.1%). This chain uses TRBV28 with TRBJ2-5, with D perhaps matching TRBD1 or TRBD2 (5 bases each). The CDR3 is 14 residues long. Between the trimmed V and J ends, which lost 8 bases and 5 bases, there was a span of 18 bases. Germline lookup yields CDR1 MDHEN and CDR2 SYDVKM. The CDR3 nucleotides read TGTGCCAGCGGGGGTCACCGACCCAGGGAGACCCAGTACTTC. Translated, it gives CASGGHRPRETQYF.

This clonotype is medium-sized by share. The CDR3 sequence: CASSQRTGHTGELFF. For the CDR3, the DNA is TGTGCCAGCAGCCAACGGACAGGGCACACCGGGGAGCTGTTTTTT. The chain uses TRBV4-2 and TRBJ2-2, with 8 bases lining up with TRBD1. CDR1 LGHNA and CDR2 YNFKEQ come from the germline V gene. The CDR3 spans 15 residues. V lost 2 bases and J lost 3; bases outside the gene matches: 2.

This clonotype is labeled as large (0.1 to 1%). The genes are TRBV5-6 and TRBJ2-7, with 9 bases matching TRBD2. The ends lost 0 bases at V and 3 bases at J; junction bases unmatched: 13. Germline CDR1 SGHDT, CDR2 YYEEEE. This CDR3 contains 18 residues. The CDR3 loop reads CASSLAPVWERGDYEQYF. In DNA form, the CDR3 reads TGTGCCAGCAGCTTGGCCCCGGTATGGGAGCGGGGGGACTACGAGCAGTACTTC. Complete variable domain (other parts from reference TRBV5-6 and TRBJ2-7): DAGVTQSPTHLIKTRGQQVTLRCSPKSGHDTVSWYQQALGQGPQFIFQYYEEEERQRGNFPDRFSGHQFPNYSSELNVNALLLGDSALYLCASSLAPVWERGDYEQYFGPGTRLTVT.

The table lists this clonotype with many counts. The J gene is TRBJ1-2, the V gene TRBV30; D gene unclear. V was cut by 0 bases and J by 4 bases, with 9 bases left in between. This CDR3 is 13 amino acids long. CDR1 is GTSNPN and CDR2 is SVGIG in the germline V gene (reference sequence). The CDR3 nucleotides are TGTGCCTGGAGTGTACGTGAGGGCTATGGCTACACCTTC. Its translation: CAWSVREGYGYTF.

This clonotype was seen a few times. The chain uses TRBV11-2 and TRBJ1-5; TRBD1 agrees at 8 bases. Germline-derived CDR1 and CDR2 are SGHAT and FQNNGV. The CDR3 runs to 15 residues. The trim removed 4 bases at V and 7 bases at J, leaving 9 bases unmatched. The CDR3 region has the DNA TGTGCCAGCAGCTCCGGACAGGGAACTGCACAGCCCCAGCATTTT. Protein: CASSSGQGTAQPQHF.

This clonotype is medium-sized. This sequence joins TRBV5-4 and TRBJ1-4, with unresolved D. CDR3 length: 12 residues. Germline CDR1 reads SGHNT; CDR2 reads YYREEE (reference sequence). Trimming took off 1 base at V and 12 bases at J, with 10 bases between the two ends. Here the CDR3 DNA reads TGTGCCAGCAGCTTGTATGACTGGGAACTGTTTTTT. Translating gives CASSLYDWELFF.

This chain links TRBV2 with TRBJ1-6; D is unclear. Germline values: CDR1 SNHLY, CDR2 FYNNEI. The V end lost 3 bases, the J end lost 0 bases, and 9 bases lay between the germline ends. CDR3 length: 16 residues. The CDR3 bases are TGTGCCAGCAGTGACGGCAAGAGCTCCTATAATTCACCCCTCCACTTT. Its protein product is CASSDGKSSYNSPLHF.

Within the sample, this clonotype is medium-sized. The chain combines TRBV19 with TRBJ2-7; D might be TRBD1 or TRBD2, each matching 5 bases. Trimming left V 4 bases short and J 6 bases short, with 13 bases between. Per the germline V gene, CDR1 is LNHDA and CDR2 is SQIVND (reference sequence). The CDR3 spans 13 residues. For the CDR3, the DNA is TGTGCCAGTAGTACTACTCTCGGGGCCGAGCAGTACTTC. Its protein product is CASSTTLGAEQYF.